This is a list of T cell receptor beta chains from one sample in a study of post-analysis software for immune sequencing data. Each CDR3 protein gets one entry after TCRdb re-called the PCR reads with MiXCR. Among over 700,000 distinct CDR3 sequences, roughly 27% were seen once, and the ten largest hold roughly 0.53%. Sequencing was performed on blood. These receptors were collected from a girl under 18 with multiple sclerosis. Each CDR3 is given with its conserved first and last residue. D genes are given only for firm matches. Not every row has a clone size; where given, it reads once, few, many or a size class.

v_gene: TRBV20-1
j_gene: TRBJ1-5
abundance: -
d_gene: -
CDR3aa: CSAGEGGSNQPQHF
CDR3nt: TGCAGTGCTGGGGAGGGAGGTAGCAATCAGCCCCAGCATTTT

v_gene: TRBV4-1
j_gene: TRBJ1-5
abundance: many
d_gene: -
CDR3aa: CASSAPGRGNQPQHF
CDR3nt: TGCGCCAGCAGCGCACCGGGGAGAGGGAATCAGCCCCAGCATTTT

v_gene: TRBV9
j_gene: TRBJ1-2
abundance: -
d_gene: TRBD1
CDR3aa: CASSPPWGTEDYGYTF
CDR3nt: TGTGCCAGCAGCCCACCCTGGGGGACAGAAGACTATGGCTACACCTTC

v_gene: TRBV7-2
j_gene: TRBJ2-4
abundance: few
d_gene: -
CDR3aa: CASSLAPSAKNIQYF
CDR3nt: TGTGCCAGCAGCTTGGCTCCCTCAGCCAAAAACATTCAGTACTTC

v_gene: TRBV20-1
j_gene: TRBJ2-3
abundance: -
d_gene: -
CDR3aa: CSFLSEATDTQYF
CDR3nt: TGCAGTTTCCTTAGCGAGGCTACAGATACGCAGTATTTT

v_gene: TRBV20-1
j_gene: TRBJ2-3
abundance: -
d_gene: -
CDR3aa: CSAPTPYVETQYF
CDR3nt: TGCAGTGCTCCAACCCCCTATGTGGAGACGCAGTATTTT

v_gene: TRBV7-8
j_gene: TRBJ2-1
abundance: few
d_gene: -
CDR3aa: CASSLVGRSGEQFF
CDR3nt: TGTGCCAGCAGTCTAGTAGGGAGGAGCGGTGAGCAGTTCTTC

v_gene: TRBV15
j_gene: TRBJ2-3
abundance: few
d_gene: -
CDR3aa: CATSGQALDTQYF
CDR3nt: TGTGCCACCAGCGGGCAGGCTTTGGATACGCAGTATTTT

v_gene: TRBV6-4
j_gene: TRBJ2-1
abundance: -
d_gene: -
CDR3aa: CASSAAGLNNEQFF
CDR3nt: TGTGCCAGCAGTGCCGCAGGGCTGAACAATGAGCAGTTCTTC

v_gene: TRBV9
j_gene: TRBJ1-4
abundance: few
d_gene: -
CDR3aa: CASSVGSATNEKLFF
CDR3nt: TGTGCCAGCAGCGTAGGGTCTGCAACTAATGAAAAACTGTTTTTT

v_gene: TRBV29-1
j_gene: TRBJ1-4
abundance: -
d_gene: -
CDR3aa: CSVTATNEKLFF
CDR3nt: TGCAGCGTGACAGCAACTAATGAAAAACTGTTTTTT

v_gene: TRBV12-5
j_gene: TRBJ2-7
abundance: -
d_gene: TRBD1
CDR3aa: CAGGRGDRASYEQYF
CDR3nt: TGTGCTGGGGGTCGTGGAGACAGGGCCTCCTACGAGCAGTACTTC

v_gene: TRBV4-3
j_gene: TRBJ2-7
abundance: few
d_gene: TRBD1
CDR3aa: CASSRAQGSEQYF
CDR3nt: TGCGCCAGCAGCCGAGCACAGGGGTCGGAGCAGTACTTC

v_gene: TRBV29-1
j_gene: TRBJ2-1
abundance: -
d_gene: -
CDR3aa: CSTSGGGKYNEQFF
CDR3nt: TGCAGCACCTCAGGAGGGGGGAAATACAATGAGCAGTTCTTC

v_gene: TRBV5-1
j_gene: TRBJ2-3
abundance: few
d_gene: TRBD2
CDR3aa: CASSSRLAGNTDTQYF
CDR3nt: TGCGCCAGCAGCTCAAGACTAGCGGGGAACACAGATACGCAGTATTTT

v_gene: TRBV20-1
j_gene: TRBJ2-1
abundance: -
d_gene: TRBD2
CDR3aa: CSAREVEKGLAGEYNEQFF
CDR3nt: TGCAGTGCTAGGGAAGTGGAGAAGGGCCTAGCGGGAGAGTACAATGAGCAGTTCTTC

v_gene: TRBV5-1
j_gene: TRBJ2-3
abundance: -
d_gene: -
CDR3aa: CASSRIRGGADTQYF
CDR3nt: TGCGCCAGCAGCCGAATCAGGGGGGGGGCAGATACGCAGTATTTT

v_gene: TRBV6-5
j_gene: TRBJ1-5
abundance: -
d_gene: -
CDR3aa: CASSYSQTRQPQHF
CDR3nt: TGTGCCAGCAGTTACTCGCAGACAAGACAGCCCCAGCATTTT

v_gene: TRBV7-9
j_gene: TRBJ2-5
abundance: -
d_gene: -
CDR3aa: CASGLSQYF
CDR3nt: TGTGCCAGCGGCCTTAGCCAGTACTTC

v_gene: TRBV20-1
j_gene: TRBJ1-6
abundance: -
d_gene: TRBD1
CDR3aa: CSAPDRADNSPLHF
CDR3nt: TGCAGTGCCCCGGACAGGGCGGATAATTCACCCCTCCACTTT

v_gene: TRBV29-1
j_gene: TRBJ1-1
abundance: -
d_gene: -
CDR3aa: CSVGELENTEAFF
CDR3nt: TGCAGCGTCGGCGAGTTGGAGAACACTGAAGCTTTCTTT

v_gene: TRBV20-1
j_gene: TRBJ2-5
abundance: -
d_gene: TRBD1
CDR3aa: CSAPSRTGGETQYF
CDR3nt: TGCAGTGCTCCCTCACGGACAGGCGGGGAGACCCAGTACTTC

v_gene: TRBV5-1
j_gene: TRBJ1-2
abundance: -
d_gene: TRBD1
CDR3aa: CASSTRQGANYGYTF
CDR3nt: TGCGCCAGCAGCACCCGACAGGGGGCGAACTATGGCTACACCTTC

v_gene: TRBV12-3/TRBV12-4
j_gene: TRBJ2-3
abundance: -
d_gene: -
CDR3aa: CASSLVFNTDTQYF
CDR3nt: TGTGCCAGCAGTTTAGTCTTTAACACAGATACGCAGTATTTT

v_gene: TRBV7-2
j_gene: TRBJ2-4
abundance: -
d_gene: -
CDR3aa: CASSLLAGEVNIQYF
CDR3nt: TGTGCCAGCAGCTTACTGGCAGGGGAGGTAAACATTCAGTACTTC

v_gene: TRBV11-2
j_gene: TRBJ2-7
abundance: few
d_gene: TRBD1
CDR3aa: CASSRLDRAYEQYF
CDR3nt: TGTGCCAGCAGCCGACTCGACAGGGCCTACGAGCAGTACTTC

v_gene: TRBV4-3
j_gene: TRBJ2-1
abundance: -
d_gene: -
CDR3aa: CASSPIRSSYNEQFF
CDR3nt: TGCGCCAGCAGCCCGATTCGGAGCTCCTACAATGAGCAGTTCTTC

v_gene: TRBV4-3
j_gene: TRBJ1-2
abundance: -
d_gene: -
CDR3aa: CASSQDWKGSYGYTF
CDR3nt: TGCGCCAGCAGCCAAGATTGGAAGGGAAGCTATGGCTACACCTTC

v_gene: TRBV3-1
j_gene: TRBJ1-5
abundance: once
d_gene: TRBD1
CDR3aa: CASSQRQGGQPQHF
CDR3nt: TGTGCCAGCAGCCAACGACAGGGCGGTCAGCCCCAGCATTTT

v_gene: TRBV20-1
j_gene: TRBJ2-7
abundance: -
d_gene: -
CDR3aa: CSAHGLNYEQYF
CDR3nt: TGCAGTGCGCATGGACTTAACTACGAGCAGTACTTC

v_gene: TRBV7-9
j_gene: TRBJ2-1
abundance: many
d_gene: TRBD2
CDR3aa: CASSSPGLGGNEQFF
CDR3nt: TGTGCCAGCAGCTCACCGGGACTAGGAGGAAATGAGCAGTTCTTC

v_gene: TRBV5-6
j_gene: TRBJ2-3
abundance: -
d_gene: -
CDR3aa: CASSPGQGLTDTQYF
CDR3nt: TGTGCCAGCAGCCCGGGGCAGGGACTTACAGATACGCAGTATTTT

v_gene: TRBV5-6
j_gene: TRBJ2-3
abundance: -
d_gene: TRBD1
CDR3aa: CASSTDRRETDTQYF
CDR3nt: TGTGCCAGCAGCACGGACAGGAGAGAAACAGATACGCAGTATTTT

v_gene: TRBV5-1
j_gene: TRBJ2-4
abundance: -
d_gene: TRBD2
CDR3aa: CASSPLAGSYGQYF
CDR3nt: TGCGCCAGCAGCCCACTAGCGGGCTCCTACGGGCAGTACTTC

v_gene: TRBV2
j_gene: TRBJ2-7
abundance: -
d_gene: TRBD1
CDR3aa: CASRPDRGYEQYF
CDR3nt: TGTGCCAGCAGGCCCGACAGGGGTTACGAGCAGTACTTC

v_gene: TRBV29-1
j_gene: TRBJ2-3
abundance: many
d_gene: -
CDR3aa: CSVEISGADTQYF
CDR3nt: TGCAGCGTTGAGATATCAGGGGCAGATACGCAGTATTTT

v_gene: TRBV29-1
j_gene: TRBJ1-5
abundance: -
d_gene: -
CDR3aa: CSVADGSSNQPQHF
CDR3nt: TGCAGCGTTGCCGATGGGTCAAGCAATCAGCCCCAGCATTTT

v_gene: TRBV4-2
j_gene: TRBJ2-7
abundance: few
d_gene: TRBD2
CDR3aa: CASSQVSGGTYEQYF
CDR3nt: TGTGCCAGCAGCCAAGTAAGCGGGGGGACCTACGAGCAGTACTTC

v_gene: TRBV10-3
j_gene: TRBJ2-3
abundance: -
d_gene: -
CDR3aa: CAISEAGSTRHTQYF
CDR3nt: TGTGCCATCAGTGAGGCGGGATCCACTCGCCATACGCAGTATTTT

v_gene: TRBV28
j_gene: TRBJ1-5
abundance: few
d_gene: -
CDR3aa: CASSRRGAPNQPQHF
CDR3nt: TGTGCCAGCAGTCGCCGTGGAGCGCCCAATCAGCCCCAGCATTTT

v_gene: TRBV6-1
j_gene: TRBJ2-1
abundance: few
d_gene: TRBD2
CDR3aa: CASSVVAGSSEQFF
CDR3nt: TGTGCCAGCAGTGTAGTAGCGGGGTCCTCTGAGCAGTTCTTC

v_gene: TRBV25-1
j_gene: TRBJ2-5
abundance: -
d_gene: -
CDR3aa: CASTGTWTQYF
CDR3nt: TGTGCCAGCACAGGGACGTGGACCCAGTACTTC

v_gene: TRBV3-1
j_gene: TRBJ1-1
abundance: few
d_gene: -
CDR3aa: CASSQFIGRDAFF
CDR3nt: TGTGCCAGCAGCCAATTCATAGGCCGTGACGCTTTCTTT

v_gene: TRBV7-2
j_gene: TRBJ2-5
abundance: -
d_gene: -
CDR3aa: CASSLVPPFGGSRETQYF
CDR3nt: TGTGCCAGCAGCTTAGTCCCCCCCTTTGGGGGGTCGAGAGAGACCCAGTACTTC

v_gene: TRBV7-2
j_gene: TRBJ1-6
abundance: few
d_gene: -
CDR3aa: CTSSLGPEGPGIPLHF
CDR3nt: TGTACCAGCAGCTTAGGGCCCGAGGGCCCGGGTATCCCCCTCCACTTT

v_gene: TRBV3-1
j_gene: TRBJ1-2
abundance: -
d_gene: -
CDR3aa: CASSQDSAQGILGYTF
CDR3nt: TGTGCCAGCAGCCAAGATTCCGCTCAGGGTATTCTTGGCTACACCTTC

v_gene: TRBV28
j_gene: TRBJ1-2
abundance: -
d_gene: TRBD1
CDR3aa: CASRITTGWYGYTF
CDR3nt: TGTGCCAGCAGAATAACGACAGGGTGGTATGGCTACACCTTC

v_gene: TRBV12-3/TRBV12-4
j_gene: TRBJ2-5
abundance: -
d_gene: -
CDR3aa: CASSLEWRQVGRETQYF
CDR3nt: TGTGCCAGCAGTTTAGAGTGGCGACAGGTGGGAAGAGAGACCCAGTACTTC

v_gene: TRBV7-9
j_gene: TRBJ2-1
abundance: many
d_gene: TRBD2
CDR3aa: CASSLAGLAVYNEQFF
CDR3nt: TGTGCCAGCAGCTTAGCCGGTCTAGCGGTATACAATGAGCAGTTCTTC

v_gene: TRBV5-1
j_gene: TRBJ2-7
abundance: few
d_gene: -
CDR3aa: CASSLALGGNEQYF
CDR3nt: TGCGCCAGCAGCTTGGCCCTTGGAGGGAACGAGCAGTACTTC

v_gene: TRBV5-1
j_gene: TRBJ1-1
abundance: -
d_gene: -
CDR3aa: CASSLWRSGGTEAFF
CDR3nt: TGCGCCAGCAGCTTGTGGAGGTCGGGGGGCACTGAAGCTTTCTTT

v_gene: TRBV12-3/TRBV12-4
j_gene: TRBJ2-6
abundance: once
d_gene: -
CDR3aa: CASSFGAPGAAGANVRTF
CDR3nt: TGTGCCAGCAGTTTTGGGGCCCCAGGGGCCGCCGGGGCCAACGTCCGGACTTTC

v_gene: TRBV29-1
j_gene: TRBJ1-4
abundance: -
d_gene: -
CDR3aa: CSVREIGTNEKLFF
CDR3nt: TGCAGCGTCCGAGAGATAGGAACTAATGAAAAACTGTTTTTT

v_gene: TRBV4-3
j_gene: TRBJ2-3
abundance: few
d_gene: -
CDR3aa: CASSLGLSWPDTQYF
CDR3nt: TGCGCCAGCAGCCTGGGACTGTCGTGGCCAGATACGCAGTATTTT

v_gene: TRBV7-6
j_gene: TRBJ1-1
abundance: -
d_gene: -
CDR3aa: CASSLGARENTEAFF
CDR3nt: TGTGCCAGCAGCTTAGGTGCCAGAGAGAACACTGAAGCTTTCTTT